What follows are 14 T cell receptor beta chains derived from one specimen sequenced in a study of T cell responses to AZD1222 COVID-19 vaccine. Assay: immunoSEQ multiplex PCR; the TCRdb copy retains only in-frame clones and omits some. The table shows 53,000 or so clones, with about 88% occurring only once. The input for sequencing was peripheral blood, taken on day 0 of AZD1222 vaccination. The origin of the receptors is an adult in good health.

The V and J genes are TRBV7-3 and TRBJ2-1, with TRBD1 identical over 10 bases. Trimming took 2 bases from V and 10 from J; bases not matched to a gene: 5. The CDR3 has 14 amino acids. CDR1 SGHTA and CDR2 FQGTGA come from the germline V gene. The CDR3 nucleotides read TGTGCCAGCAGCTTAGGGACAGGGGTCCGGGAGCAGTTCTTC. It translates to CASSLGTGVREQFF.

This clone came up a few times. The chain employs TRBV12-3 or TRBV12-4 and TRBJ2-1; no firm D call. The CDR3 sequence is 13 residues long. V gave up 1 base and J gave up 6 bases, with 7 bases separating them. The CDR3 DNA is TGTGCCAGCAGTTTAGTCCAAGGCAATGAGCAGTTCTTC. Protein product: CASSLVQGNEQFF.

This chain connects TRBV11-2 to TRBJ2-7; D gene unclear. The ends were cut back, 1 base at V and 1 base at J, with 11 bases in the middle. This CDR3 has 15 residues. The germline V gene encodes CDR1 SGHAT and CDR2 FQNNGV. This CDR3 reads CASSLAALGSYEQYF. For the CDR3, the DNA is TGTGCCAGCAGCTTAGCTGCCCTGGGGTCCTACGAGCAGTACTTC.

The chain couples TRBV19 to TRBJ1-4, with D possibly being TRBD1 (5 bases). Per the germline V gene, CDR1 is LNHDA and CDR2 is SQIVND (reference sequence). Between the trimmed V and J ends, which lost 4 bases and 2 bases, there was a span of 11 bases. The CDR3 is made up of 15 amino acids. In DNA, the CDR3 is TGTGCCAGTAGTAAAATCAGGGATACTAATGAAAAACTGTTTTTT. It yields the protein CASSKIRDTNEKLFF. Filled out from reference TRBV19 and TRBJ1-4, the complete variable domain reads DGGITQSPKYLFRKEGQNVTLSCEQNLNHDAMYWYRQDPGQGLRLIYYSQIVNDFQKGDIAEGYSVSREKKESFPLTVTSAQKNPTAFYLCASSKIRDTNEKLFFGSGTQLSVL.

The chain has TRBV5-8 and TRBJ1-3; possibly TRBD1 for D (5 bases). CDR3 length: 15 residues. V was clipped by 4 bases and J by 7 bases, with 18 bases between them. Germline V gene lookup returns CDR1 SGHTS and CDR2 YDEGEE. CDR3 coding DNA: TGTGCCAGCAGCCAAGGGACCAGGGTTGGGAACACCATATATTTT. Residues: CASSQGTRVGNTIYF.

The chain recombines TRBV4-1 with TRBJ2-7; D is undetermined. The CDR3 is made up of 16 amino acids. With 1 base removed from V and 0 bases from J, the gap between germline ends came to 13 bases. Germline lookup yields CDR1 MGHRA and CDR2 YSYEKL. The CDR3 spells CASSQVPLANSYEQYF. The CDR3 DNA follows: TGCGCCAGCAGCCAAGTCCCCTTGGCTAACTCCTACGAGCAGTACTTC.

CDR3 region: CASSLEMTRGNTIYF. Written as DNA, the CDR3 is TGTGCCAGCAGCTTAGAAATGACCCGCGGAAACACCATATATTTT. V usage is TRBV11-3 and J usage is TRBJ1-3; D gene unclear. Germline V lookup: CDR1 SGHNT, CDR2 YENEEA. Trimming took off 0 bases at V and 4 bases at J, with 10 bases between the two ends. This CDR3 spans 15 amino acids.

This clone was counted a few times. The chain joins TRBV5-1 to TRBJ2-7; D is ambiguous. The CDR3 is made up of 14 amino acids. Trimming left V 0 bases short and J 0 bases short, with 7 bases between. The germline V gene encodes CDR1 SGHRS and CDR2 YFSETQ. The CDR3 region has the DNA TGCGCCAGCAGCTTGGTAGGGAACTCCTACGAGCAGTACTTC. It translates to CASSLVGNSYEQYF.

The J gene is TRBJ1-4, the V gene TRBV27; maybe TRBD1 (6 bases). Trimming removed 6 bases from V and 5 bases from J, with 19 bases in between. The CDR3 has 16 amino acids. Per the germline V gene, CDR1 is MNHEY and CDR2 is SMNVEV (reference sequence). CDR3 sequence: CASRVAGTRQNEKLFF. The CDR3 DNA reads TGTGCCAGCAGGGTAGCCGGGACACGGCAAAATGAAAAACTGTTTTTT. Variable domain in full (rest from reference TRBV27 and TRBJ1-4): EAQVTQNPRYLITVTGKKLTVTCSQNMNHEYMSWYRQDPGLGLRQIYYSMNVEVTDKGDVPEGYKVSRKEKRNFPLILESPSPNQTSLYFCASRVAGTRQNEKLFFGSGTQLSVL.

The chain is built from TRBV27 and TRBJ1-4, with no clear D. The CDR3 consists of 16 residues. The V end lost 0 bases, the J end lost 3 bases, and 11 bases lay between the germline ends. CDR1 and CDR2 from the germline V gene are MNHEY and SMNVEV (reference sequence). CDR3 in amino acids: CASSLSLGMANEKLFF. For the CDR3, the DNA is TGTGCCAGCAGTTTATCCCTAGGGATGGCTAATGAAAAACTGTTTTTT.

The gene calls are TRBV7-2 and TRBJ1-1, with D perhaps matching TRBD1 (6 bases). The CDR3 loop spans 14 amino acids. Germline CDR1 is SGHTA and CDR2 is FQGNSA. Between the trimmed V and J ends, which lost 1 base and 1 base, there was a span of 7 bases. Here the CDR3 reads CASSLEGGNTEAFF. CDR3 DNA sequence: TGTGCCAGCAGCTTAGAGGGGGGGAACACTGAAGCTTTCTTT. Together with reference TRBV7-2 and TRBJ1-1, the CDR3 gives the full variable domain: GAGVSQSPSNKVTEKGKDVELRCDPISGHTALYWYRQSLGQGLEFLIYFQGNSAPDKSGLPSDRFSAERTGGSVSTLTIQRTQQEDSAVYLCASSLEGGNTEAFFGQGTRLTVV.

The V and J genes are TRBV3-1 (or the pseudogene TRBV3-2) and TRBJ2-1, with 10 nucleotides matching TRBD2. Germline CDR1 reads LGHDT; CDR2 reads YNNKEL (reference sequence). The CDR3 is 17 residues long. Trimming at V came to 4 bases and at J to 1 base, leaving 7 bases not matched to a gene. CDR3 in amino acids: CASSLLAGGGSYNEQFF. The CDR3 DNA reads TGTGCCAGCAGCCTTTTAGCGGGAGGTGGGTCCTACAATGAGCAGTTCTTC.

This sequence joins TRBV30 and TRBJ1-6; possibly TRBD1 for D (5 bases). Germline V CDR1 and CDR2: GTSNPN, SVGIG (reference sequence). The CDR3 extends over 18 amino acids. V lost 4 bases and J lost 0, with 19 bases in between. The CDR3 DNA sequence: TGTGCCTGGACCACCGTGGGAGGGGCGAGCTCCTATAATTCACCCCTCCACTTT. This codes for CAWTTVGGASSYNSPLHF.

This chain joins TRBV7-2 and TRBJ2-7, with D unclear. Germline CDR1 reads SGHTA; CDR2 reads FQGNSA. Deletions cut 5 bases from V and 2 bases from J, with 16 bases between. This CDR3 has 15 residues. CDR3 DNA: TGTGCCAGCAGCAGATCCGGTGTGGGGACCTACGAGCAGTACTTC. It codes for CASSRSGVGTYEQYF.